The 15 T cell receptor beta chains below all came from one sample that was sequenced in a study of blood T cell repertoires in COVID-19. TCRdb's table, derived via immunoSEQ multiplex PCR, lists solely in-frame clones and lacks some. The sample has under 350,000 clones; 80% to 90% are singletons. The source material was peripheral blood. The source is a woman in her 70s with acute or convalescent COVID-19.

V is TRBV6-5 and J is TRBJ1-1, with D tentatively TRBD1 (6 bases). This CDR3 is built from 11 residues. The germline V and J ends were trimmed by 9 bases and 4 bases, with 9 bases remaining between them. Germline CDR1 is MNHEY and CDR2 is SVGAGI. Written as DNA, the CDR3 is TGTGCCAGTAACAGGGTCACTGAAGCTTTCTTT. It yields the protein CASNRVTEAFF.

The chain is built from TRBV5-6 and TRBJ1-4; TRBD1 is a possible D gene (6 bases). Germline assignment: CDR1 SGHDT and CDR2 YYEEEE. The CDR3 has 10 amino acids. Trimming removed 6 bases from V and 10 bases from J, with 7 bases in between. The CDR3 coding sequence is TGTGCCAGCAAGACAGGAAAACTGTTTTTT. It translates to CASKTGKLFF.

The sample holds a few counts of this clone. In nucleotides, the CDR3 is TGCGCCAGCAGCCCGGGACAGGGAGATGAAAAACTGTTTTTT. This codes for CASSPGQGDEKLFF. The J gene is TRBJ1-4, the V gene TRBV5-1; 9 bases line up with TRBD1. CDR1 SGHRS and CDR2 YFSETQ come from the germline V gene. The junction had 4 bases not matched to a gene; V was cut back by 4 bases and J by 6 bases. This CDR3 comprises 14 residues.

The CDR3 region is CASSLQVAGGQETQYF. DNA of the CDR3: TGTGCCAGCAGCCTCCAGGTAGCGGGGGGACAAGAGACCCAGTACTTC. The chain is built from TRBV9 and TRBJ2-5, with 10 bases that match TRBD2. Germline values: CDR1 SGDLS, CDR2 YYNGEE. The CDR3 loop spans 16 amino acids. V gave up 4 bases and J gave up 2 bases; unmatched junction bases: 8.

The CDR3 DNA reads TGTGCCAGCAGCCAAGATGGGACTAGCGGATACAATGAGCAGTTCTTC. Its protein is CASSQDGTSGYNEQFF. The J gene is TRBJ2-1, the V gene TRBV3-1 (or the pseudogene TRBV3-2); 11 bases align to TRBD2. The CDR3 sequence is 16 residues long. Germline assignment: CDR1 LGHDT and CDR2 YNNKEL (reference sequence). Trimming took 0 bases from V and 4 from J; bases not matched to a gene: 2.

The V gene is TRBV6-4, the J gene TRBJ1-6; D gene ambiguous. The CDR3 is 13 residues long. V was clipped by 4 bases and J by 6 bases, with 7 bases between them. Germline loops: CDR1 MRHNA, CDR2 SNTAGT. The CDR3 here is CASSGNSNSPLHF. DNA for the CDR3: TGTGCCAGCAGTGGAAACAGTAATTCACCCCTCCACTTT.

The rearrangement links TRBV5-1 to TRBJ1-4, with 9 bases lining up with TRBD1. Unmatched junction bases numbered 4, after V lost 5 bases and J lost 5 bases. The CDR3 spans 14 residues. CDR1 is SGHRS, CDR2 YFSETQ, per germline. The CDR3 is CASRKGQGNEKLFF. CDR3 nucleotide sequence: TGCGCCAGCAGAAAGGGACAGGGCAATGAAAAACTGTTTTTT.

The chain is built from TRBV14 and TRBJ2-3, with a possible D match to TRBD1 (6 bases). The V and J ends lost 0 bases and 4 bases respectively, with 14 bases between them. CDR3 length: 16 amino acids. Germline CDR1 is SGHDN and CDR2 is FVKESK. CDR3 loop: CASSQEQGNTPDTQYF. In DNA form, the CDR3 reads TGTGCCAGCAGCCAAGAACAGGGTAACACGCCAGATACGCAGTATTTT.

CDR3 residues: CASSMGQTNQETQYF. Written as DNA, the CDR3 is TGTGCCAGTAGTATGGGACAGACCAACCAAGAGACCCAGTACTTC. The chain employs TRBV19 and TRBJ2-5, with 7 bases lining up with TRBD1. With 3 bases clipped from V and 0 bases from J, the junction kept 4 bases outside the gene matches. CDR3 size: 15 residues. Germline V CDR1 and CDR2: LNHDA, SQIVND (reference sequence). The full variable domain, completed using reference TRBV19 and TRBJ2-5, is DGGITQSPKYLFRKEGQNVTLSCEQNLNHDAMYWYRQDPGQGLRLIYYSQIVNDFQKGDIAEGYSVSREKKESFPLTVTSAQKNPTAFYLCASSMGQTNQETQYFGPGTRLLVL.

J is TRBJ1-5 and V is TRBV11-2, with D hard to call. The ends were cut back, 1 base at V and 1 base at J, with 5 bases in the middle. The CDR3 is made up of 14 amino acids. Germline CDR1 reads SGHAT; CDR2 reads FQNNGV. The CDR3 sequence is CASSLAGSNQPQHF. For the CDR3, the DNA is TGTGCCAGCAGCTTAGCGGGGAGCAATCAGCCCCAGCATTTT.

The V and J genes are TRBV11-2 and TRBJ2-5; D ambiguous. The ends were cut back, 1 base at V and 5 bases at J, with 11 bases in the middle. The CDR3 sequence is 14 residues long. Germline V CDR1 and CDR2: SGHAT, FQNNGV. The CDR3 bases are TGTGCCAGCAGCTTAGGGCGGTCGCCCGAGACCCAGTACTTC. It codes for CASSLGRSPETQYF.

Written as DNA, the CDR3 is TGTGCCAGCAAAATGGGACAGAGCACAGATACGCAGTATTTT. It yields the protein CASKMGQSTDTQYF. The V call is TRBV21-1, the J call TRBJ2-3; TRBD1 is taken as the D call from the table, unchecked against the DNA. TRBV21-1 is a pseudogene segment. This CDR3 contains 14 residues.

The chain recombines TRBV30 with TRBJ1-1; D not certain. The CDR3 runs to 14 residues. Germline loops: CDR1 GTSNPN, CDR2 SVGIG (reference sequence). Deletions cut 2 bases from V and 0 bases from J, with 10 bases between. Written as DNA, the CDR3 is TGTGCCTGGAGTCTAGGACTTGTGAACACTGAAGCTTTCTTT. Translated, it gives CAWSLGLVNTEAFF.

With respect to this clone: The junction shows a germline mismatch at one end, possibly a read error. The V and J genes are TRBV12-5 and TRBJ1-1, with 9 bases matching TRBD1. CDR1 is LGHNT and CDR2 is FRNRAP in the germline V gene. The CDR3 runs 12 residues. CDR3 sequence reads: CASALGQGQPFF. The CDR3, as DNA: TGTGCTAGTGCCCTGGGACAGGGACAACCTTTTTTT.

The chain has TRBV14 and TRBJ2-1; 10 bases map to TRBD2. The CDR3 totals 16 residues. The junction had 12 bases not matched to a gene; V was cut back by 4 bases and J by 9 bases. Germline V lookup: CDR1 SGHDN, CDR2 FVKESK. CDR3 region: CASSLEERGGWVEQFF. The CDR3 region has the DNA TGTGCCAGCAGCCTCGAGGAGCGGGGGGGTTGGGTTGAGCAGTTCTTC.